Each of the 21 T cell receptor beta chains below was sequenced from the same sample in a study of blood T cells in healthy people across ages. The authors ran a second PCR of about 6 to 12 cycles using a sample-barcoded 5' primer and a J-beta primer mix. From the 5' RACE reads, TCRdb called clonotypes with MiXCR, one entry per CDR3 protein. The sample carries 790,000 or so distinct CDR3 sequences, less than 60% recorded once. Source material: blood. These receptors were obtained from an older man in good health.

The chain uses TRBV3-1 and TRBJ2-3; D is perhaps TRBD2 (5 bases). V gave up 4 bases and J gave up 4 bases, with 12 bases separating them. Germline lookup yields CDR1 LGHDT and CDR2 YNNKEL (reference sequence). The CDR3 has 14 amino acids. The CDR3 loop reads CASSPFSSSDTQYF. DNA of the CDR3: TGTGCCAGCAGCCCTTTTTCTAGCTCAGATACGCAGTATTTT.

The sample holds one count of this clonotype. The chain links TRBV20-1 to TRBJ2-1, with TRBD2 matching 12 bases. This CDR3 has 16 amino acids. V lost 4 bases and J lost 6; bases outside the gene matches: 10. The germline CDR1 and CDR2 sequences are DFQATT and SNEGSKA (reference sequence). The CDR3 sequence: CSAKLAGGDHSNEQFF. CDR3 bases: TGCAGTGCTAAACTAGCGGGAGGTGATCACTCCAATGAGCAGTTCTTC.

The chain combines TRBV21-1 with TRBJ2-3; the DNA was not compared with TRBD2, the D call given in the table. TRBV21-1 is a pseudogene segment. The CDR3 runs 16 residues. The CDR3 coding sequence is TGTGCCAGCAGCAAAGAGGCGGGAGGGCCCCCAGATACGCAGTATTTT. Its translation is CASSKEAGGPPDTQYF.

The rearrangement links TRBV7-3 to TRBJ2-3, with D perhaps matching TRBD2 (6 bases). CDR3 size: 11 residues. Trimming removed 8 bases from V and 7 bases from J, with 10 bases in between. The germline gives CDR1 SGHTA, CDR2 FQGTGA. For the CDR3, the DNA is TGTGCCAGCGGGGGAGGAAATACGCAGTATTTT. Amino acids: CASGGGNTQYF.

This chain links TRBV21-1 with TRBJ1-2; the DNA was not compared with TRBD1, the D call given in the table. TRBV21-1 is recorded as a pseudogene. The CDR3 extends over 16 amino acids. CDR3 sequence: CASSKYQDRRYYGYTF. CDR3 DNA sequence: TGTGCCAGCAGCAAATATCAGGACAGGAGATACTATGGCTACACCTTC.

This chain links TRBV7-2 with TRBJ2-7; no reliable D call. CDR1 and CDR2 from the germline V gene are SGHTA and FQGNSA. Trimming removed 4 bases from V and 9 bases from J, with 10 bases in between. The CDR3 covers 11 residues. As DNA, the CDR3 is TGTGCCAGCAGCTCGGACCTCGGGCAGTACTTC. Protein: CASSSDLGQYF.

This clonotype has more than one count but fewer than ten. The chain recombines TRBV7-3 with TRBJ2-1, with D possibly TRBD1 on 5 matching bases. Trimming stripped 3 bases from V and 8 bases from J, with 17 bases between. There are 15 residues in the CDR3. Germline lookup yields CDR1 SGHTA and CDR2 FQGTGA. The CDR3 nucleotides read TGTGCCAGCAGCTTCAGTGGGAAGGGGTTGGATGAGCAGTTCTTC. Protein sequence: CASSFSGKGLDEQFF.

This clonotype was picked up many times. CDR3 bases: TGTGCCATCAGTGAGTCGATACAGGGGGCCTACAATGAGCAGTTCTTC. Residues: CAISESIQGAYNEQFF. V gene TRBV10-3 combines with J gene TRBJ2-1, with TRBD1 matching over 8 bases. The germline V gene encodes CDR1 ENHRY and CDR2 SYGVKD. This CDR3 has 16 amino acids. With 0 bases clipped from V and 2 bases from J, the junction kept 3 bases outside the gene matches.

The chain recombines TRBV24-1 with TRBJ1-2, with a tentative D call TRBD1 (5 bases). V dropped 2 bases and J dropped 7 bases, with 10 bases sitting between them. Germline V lookup: CDR1 KGHDR, CDR2 SFDVKD. This CDR3 has 13 amino acids. The CDR3 nucleotides read TGTGCCACCAGTGATTCCGACAGACTTGGCTACACCTTC. Amino acids: CATSDSDRLGYTF.

On this clonotype itself: One junction end does not reproduce the germline sequence, and a read error may be involved. The V and J genes are TRBV27 and TRBJ2-3; no definite D call. Germline CDR1 and CDR2: MNHEY and SMNVEV (reference sequence). The CDR3 loop spans 13 amino acids. CDR3 region: CASSVSRTDTQYF. CDR3 coding DNA: TGTGCCAGCAGTGTATCCCGCACAGATACGCAGTATTTT.

The chain recombines TRBV4-2 with TRBJ2-6; TRBD1 is a possible D gene (6 bases). Trimming took off 1 base at V and 0 bases at J, with 16 bases between the two ends. CDR3 length: 19 amino acids. Germline-derived CDR1 and CDR2 are LGHNA and YNFKEQ. CDR3 DNA: TGTGCCAGCAGCCAAGCTCCCTACTGCAGGGGCTCTGGGGCCAACGTCCTGACTTTC. Protein sequence: CASSQAPYCRGSGANVLTF.

This clonotype has just a few counts. The J gene is TRBJ2-1, the V gene TRBV5-1; no clear D. Looked up from germline, CDR1 is SGHRS and CDR2 is YFSETQ. Trimming shortened V by 2 bases and J by 8 bases, and 14 bases separated the two germline ends. CDR3 size: 14 residues. For the CDR3, the DNA is TGCGCCAGCAGCTTAAGGTCCTCGGACGATGAGCAGTTCTTC. Amino acids: CASSLRSSDDEQFF.

V gene TRBV24-1 combines with J gene TRBJ2-1; D unresolved. V lost 5 bases to trimming and J lost 5 bases, with 15 bases between them. Germline V gives CDR1 KGHDR, CDR2 SFDVKD. The CDR3 length is 15 residues. The DNA for the CDR3 is TGTGCCACCAGTGTAATCGACCAGGATAACAATGAGCAGTTCTTC. It encodes CATSVIDQDNNEQFF.

Regarding this clonotype: A read error may be the cause here, since a much bigger clone is one base away. The rearrangement joins TRBV20-1 to TRBJ2-1, with D unresolved. Looked up from germline, CDR1 is DFQATT and CDR2 is SNEGSKA (reference sequence). V was pared by 5 bases and J by 4 bases, with 21 bases between. This CDR3 has 16 amino acids. The CDR3 loop reads CSALHKGRMRYNEQFF. For the CDR3, the DNA is TGCAGTGCTCTTCATAAAGGACGGATGCGGTACAATGAGCAGTTCTTC.

As for this clonotype: A much larger clone is a single base away; this may be a read error. The rearrangement uses TRBV6-5 and TRBJ2-5, with TRBD1 identical over 10 bases. Germline V lookup: CDR1 MNHEY, CDR2 SVGAGI. This CDR3 is built from 17 residues. The junction had 17 bases not matched to a gene; V was cut back by 2 bases and J by 11 bases. The CDR3 nucleotides read TGTGCCAGCAGTTACCCGAAGACAGGGGGCATGGTAAATGAGCAGTACTTC. This translates into CASSYPKTGGMVNEQYF.

This clonotype was recorded a few times. The V call is TRBV10-3, the J call TRBJ2-5; maybe TRBD1 (5 bases). The CDR3 has 14 amino acids. Trimming removed 2 bases from V and 3 bases from J, with 10 bases in between. Looked up from germline, CDR1 is ENHRY and CDR2 is SYGVKD. CDR3 sequence: CAISEGQGKETQYF. Here the CDR3 DNA reads TGTGCCATCAGTGAGGGGCAGGGTAAAGAGACCCAGTACTTC.

This clonotype was seen repeatedly, ten times or more. A read error may explain this, as a much larger clone is one base away. The chain carries TRBV6-6 and TRBJ2-1; D may be TRBD1 (7 bases). The end of the DNA fits TRBJ2-7 better, so the J call may be wrong. The germline V gene encodes CDR1 MNHNY and CDR2 SVGAGI (reference sequence). This CDR3 has 16 amino acids. This chain's CDR3 is CASSYRPGQDYNEQYF. The CDR3, as DNA: TGTGCCAGCAGTTACCGGCCAGGACAGGACTACAATGAGCAGTACTTC.

This clonotype has only a few counts. The chain links TRBV12-3 or TRBV12-4 to TRBJ1-2; D is ambiguous. The CDR3 runs to 14 residues. The germline V and J ends were trimmed by 2 bases and 0 bases, with 7 bases remaining between them. In nucleotides, the CDR3 is TGTGCCAGCAGTTTACAGAGTGCTAACTATGGCTACACCTTC. It translates to CASSLQSANYGYTF.

CDR3 in DNA: TGCAGTGCGTTAGCAGGCGGGGGGGATGTCTTCTACAATGAGCAGTTCTTC. Amino acid sequence: CSALAGGGDVFYNEQFF. The V and J genes are TRBV20-1 and TRBJ2-1; 9 bases fit TRBD2. CDR1 DFQATT and CDR2 SNEGSKA come from the germline V gene (reference sequence). After removal of 6 bases from V and 3 bases from J, the junction contained 15 bases not matched to a gene. This CDR3 comprises 17 residues.

This chain links TRBV20-1 with TRBJ1-4, with D possibly TRBD1 on 5 matching bases. The CDR3 is made up of 12 amino acids. The germline V gene has CDR1 DFQATT and CDR2 SNEGSKA (reference sequence). Trimming removed 4 bases from V and 8 bases from J, with 11 bases in between. The CDR3, as DNA: TGCAGTGCTACAGGGCTAGGCGAAAAACTGTTTTTT. As protein: CSATGLGEKLFF.

The chain employs TRBV29-1 and TRBJ2-1, with TRBD2 identical over 10 bases. Germline V gives CDR1 SQVTM, CDR2 ANQGSEA. V dropped 3 bases and J dropped 7; count of bases not matched to a gene: 9. The CDR3 contains 15 residues. For the CDR3, the DNA is TGCAGCGTTGACGACGGGACTAGCGCCGATAATGAGCAGTTCTTC. It specifies CSVDDGTSADNEQFF.